These 32 T cell receptor beta chains originate from one sample sequenced in a study of T cell repertoires in ileal Crohn's disease. Time point denoted: neoterminal ileum biopsy at postoperative endoscopy, about 6 months after surgery. Profiled with immunoSEQ multiplex PCR; TCRdb holds only in-frame clones, not every one. The data show fewer than 9,500 clones, with 74% seen just once and under 7.5% held by the top ten. The sample taken for sequencing was ileal tissue. Every receptor here comes from an adult with Crohn's disease.

This chain links TRBV2 with TRBJ1-6, with unresolved D. The CDR3 is 12 residues long. Trimming took 4 bases from V and 8 from J, leaving 6 bases between them. Per germline, CDR1 SNHLY and CDR2 FYNNEI. CDR3: CASSGLYSPLHF. CDR3 nucleotides: TGTGCCAGCAGTGGGCTCTATTCACCCCTCCACTTT.

This clone was counted only a few times. The chain links TRBV4-2 to TRBJ2-7; a possible D gene is TRBD2 (5 bases). The V and J ends lost 0 bases and 2 bases respectively, with 11 bases between them. The CDR3 consists of 15 residues. Germline CDR1 and CDR2: LGHNA and YNFKEQ. The CDR3 region is CASSQERVGPYEQYF. The CDR3 DNA is TGTGCCAGCAGCCAAGAGCGGGTAGGCCCCTACGAGCAGTACTTC.

The rearrangement joins TRBV5-1 to TRBJ1-1; TRBD1 matches at 8 bases. The CDR3 has 15 amino acids. The germline V gene encodes CDR1 SGHRS and CDR2 YFSETQ. V lost 0 bases and J lost 11; bases outside the gene matches: 12. The CDR3 spells CASSLVSAGGYAAFF. CDR3 in DNA: TGCGCCAGCAGCTTGGTTTCCGCAGGGGGCTACGCGGCTTTCTTT. Combining the CDR3 with reference TRBV5-1 and TRBJ1-1 gives the whole variable domain KAGVTQTPRYLIKTRGQQVTLSCSPISGHRSVSWYQQTPGQGLQFLFEYFSETQRNKGNFPGRFSGRQFSNSRSEMNVSTLELGDSALYLCASSLVSAGGYAAFFGQGTRLTVV.

V usage is TRBV4-2 and J usage is TRBJ2-1; D is perhaps TRBD2 (6 bases). Trimming shortened V by 1 base and J by 0 bases, and 10 bases separated the two germline ends. CDR1 is LGHNA, CDR2 YNFKEQ, per germline. This CDR3 has 16 residues. For the CDR3, the DNA is TGTGCCAGCAGCCAAGTGGGGGGTAGCTCCTACAATGAGCAGTTCTTC. Encoded protein: CASSQVGGSSYNEQFF.

This clone has just one count. The V gene is TRBV2, the J gene TRBJ1-2; D ambiguous. CDR3 length equals 13 residues. Germline V gene lookup returns CDR1 SNHLY and CDR2 FYNNEI. V was clipped by 2 bases and J by 8 bases, with 12 bases between them. Here the CDR3 DNA reads TGTGCCAGCAGTGAATCGGGGTTTGGAGGCTACACCTTC. Translated: CASSESGFGGYTF.

This clone was observed once. The CDR3 DNA reads as TGTGCCAGCAGTCGACAGGGGGCGAGCGAAAACATTCAGTACTTC. It encodes CASSRQGASENIQYF. This sequence joins TRBV28 and TRBJ2-4; 10 bases agree with TRBD1. CDR1 and CDR2 (germline): MDHEN, SYDVKM. The CDR3 runs to 15 residues. V was pared by 5 bases and J by 5 bases, with 6 bases of the junction left unmatched.

V usage is TRBV5-1 and J usage is TRBJ1-1; a possible D gene is TRBD1 (6 bases). This CDR3 comprises 13 residues. Trimming shortened V by 4 bases and J by 1 base, and 8 bases separated the two germline ends. Germline loops: CDR1 SGHRS, CDR2 YFSETQ. The CDR3 DNA reads as TGCGCCAGCAGCACGGGACAGAACACTGAAGCTTTCTTT. Residues: CASSTGQNTEAFF.

This clone turned up a few times. V and J are TRBV11-2 and TRBJ1-4; D is perhaps TRBD1 (6 bases). Germline assignment: CDR1 SGHAT and CDR2 FQNNGV. This CDR3 region has 13 residues. V shed 10 bases and J shed 7 bases, with 16 bases lying between them. CDR3 protein: CATSQGMSEKLFF. The CDR3 DNA sequence: TGTGCCACCTCTCAGGGGATGAGTGAAAAACTGTTTTTT.

This clone was seen just once. The chain recombines TRBV7-9 with TRBJ2-4, with D possibly being TRBD1 (5 bases). The germline CDR1 and CDR2 sequences are SEHNR and FQNEAQ (reference sequence). This CDR3 is built from 15 residues. V lost 5 bases and J 6 bases, leaving 17 bases between the germline ends. CDR3 coding DNA: TGTGCCAGCAGCCCCGCCGGCAGGGTGATAAACATTCAGTACTTC. Protein sequence: CASSPAGRVINIQYF.

J is TRBJ1-6 and V is TRBV7-9; a weak D match, TRBD1 (6 bases). The CDR3 extends over 15 amino acids. V was pared by 4 bases and J by 9 bases, with 16 bases between. Germline V CDR1 and CDR2: SEHNR, FQNEAQ (reference sequence). CDR3 bases: TGTGCCAGCAGCTCTGGGACAAGGATGGGTTCACCCCTCCACTTT. Translated, it gives CASSSGTRMGSPLHF.

This clone was counted a single time. The gene calls are TRBV9 and TRBJ1-2, with D possibly matching TRBD1 (6 bases). CDR1 SGDLS and CDR2 YYNGEE come from the germline V gene. Deletions cut 5 bases from V and 2 bases from J, with 13 bases between. CDR3 length equals 14 residues. CDR3 residues: CASSRTTGNYGYTF. The CDR3 DNA reads TGTGCCAGCAGTCGTACCACAGGGAACTATGGCTACACCTTC. Supplemented by reference TRBV9 and TRBJ1-2, the full variable domain reads DSGVTQTPKHLITATGQRVTLRCSPRSGDLSVYWYQQSLDQGLQFLIQYYNGEERAKGNILERFSAQQFPDLHSELNLSSLELGDSALYFCASSRTTGNYGYTFGSGTRLTVV.

The chain combines TRBV27 with TRBJ1-6; D remains unclear. Trimming shortened V by 4 bases and J by 7 bases, and 11 bases separated the two germline ends. The CDR3 length is 14 residues. Germline V lookup: CDR1 MNHEY, CDR2 SMNVEV (reference sequence). Here the CDR3 reads CASSSTPFNSPLHF. CDR3 nucleotide sequence: TGTGCCAGCAGTTCTACCCCCTTCAATTCACCCCTCCACTTT.

The rearrangement joins TRBV7-8 to TRBJ2-1; 10 bases agree with TRBD2. V lost 5 bases to trimming and J lost 6 bases; unmatched junction nucleotides: 7. This CDR3 is built from 15 residues. CDR1 and CDR2 (germline): SGHVS, FQNEAQ. The CDR3 sequence: CASSLTSGDFNEQFF. CDR3 bases: TGTGCCAGCAGCCTTACTAGCGGGGACTTCAATGAGCAGTTCTTC.

The chain is built from TRBV5-5 and TRBJ2-7, with 7 bases fitting TRBD2. This CDR3 is 15 amino acids long. Looked up from germline, CDR1 is SGHKS and CDR2 is YYEKEE (reference sequence). V dropped 4 bases and J dropped 0; count of bases not matched to a gene: 7. The CDR3 DNA sequence: TGTGCCAGCAGCCCGAGGGAGGGAAGCTCCTACGAGCAGTACTTC. It specifies CASSPREGSSYEQYF. Full variable domain (missing parts from reference TRBV5-5 and TRBJ2-7): DAGVTQSPTHLIKTRGQQVTLRCSPISGHKSVSWYQQVLGQGPQFIFQYYEKEERGRGNFPDRFSARQFPNYSSELNVNALLLGDSALYLCASSPREGSSYEQYFGPGTRLTVT.

The DNA of the CDR3 is TGTGCCAGCAGTCCCCAGGGCGCGGAGATCGCGCGGTTCTTC. Translation gives CASSPQGAEIARFF. This chain uses TRBV6-5 with TRBJ2-1; tentatively, D is TRBD1 (5 bases). The CDR3 extends over 14 amino acids. CDR1 MNHEY and CDR2 SVGAGI come from the germline V gene. Trimming took 5 bases from V and 15 from J, leaving 23 bases between them.

The rearrangement uses TRBV28 and TRBJ1-3, with TRBD1 as a possible D gene (5 bases). Germline CDR1 is MDHEN and CDR2 is SYDVKM. The CDR3 loop spans 16 amino acids. The V end lost 7 bases, the J end lost 4 bases, and 20 bases lay between the germline ends. The CDR3 sequence is CASTAQGRFVGNTIYF. The CDR3 DNA reads as TGTGCCAGCACCGCCCAGGGCCGATTTGTAGGAAACACCATATATTTT.

This CDR3 reads CAISDGQGEIPVSTDTQYF. CDR3 nucleotides: TGTGCCATCAGTGATGGACAGGGGGAGATACCCGTTAGCACAGATACGCAGTATTTT. J is TRBJ2-3 and V is TRBV10-3, with 10 bases aligning to TRBD1. J was trimmed by 0 bases and V by 3 bases; bases with no gene match: 12. Germline V lookup: CDR1 ENHRY, CDR2 SYGVKD. CDR3 length: 19 amino acids.

V is TRBV6-1 and J is TRBJ2-2; possibly TRBD1 for D (5 bases). The germline V gene encodes CDR1 MNHNS and CDR2 SASEGT. This CDR3 is 13 amino acids long. With 6 bases removed from V and 3 bases from J, the gap between germline ends came to 8 bases. Written as DNA, the CDR3 is TGTGCCAGCAGACCGACAGACACCGGGGAGCTGTTTTTT. It encodes CASRPTDTGELFF.

This clone has a handful of counts. This rearrangement joins TRBV11-2 to TRBJ2-4, with 9 bases matching TRBD1. Trimming took 5 bases from V and 6 from J; bases not matched to a gene: 5. CDR1 and CDR2 from the germline V gene are SGHAT and FQNNGV. CDR3 length equals 14 residues. The CDR3 coding sequence is TGTGCCAGCAGCAATCCGGGACAGGGAAACATTCAGTACTTC. This encodes CASSNPGQGNIQYF.

V is TRBV6-5 and J is TRBJ1-1; 9 bases fit TRBD1. CDR1 and CDR2 from the germline V gene are MNHEY and SVGAGI. The trim removed 0 bases at V and 4 bases at J, leaving 0 bases unmatched. The CDR3 runs 14 residues. This chain's CDR3 is CASSYSDRGTEAFF. For the CDR3, the DNA is TGTGCCAGCAGTTACTCGGACAGGGGCACTGAAGCTTTCTTT.

The chain carries TRBV7-8 and TRBJ1-2, with a weak D call TRBD1 (5 bases). CDR3 size: 13 residues. CDR1 is SGHVS and CDR2 is FQNEAQ in the germline V gene. Trimming cost V 1 base and J 6 bases, with 9 bases left between them. CDR3 amino acids: CASSLVGGNGYTF. In DNA, the CDR3 is TGTGCCAGCAGCTTAGTTGGGGGGAATGGCTACACCTTC.

The chain has TRBV6-6 and TRBJ1-6, with D maybe TRBD1 (5 bases). V dropped 8 bases and J dropped 0 bases, with 14 bases sitting between them. CDR3 length equals 16 residues. Germline values: CDR1 MNHNY, CDR2 SVGAGI (reference sequence). The CDR3 sequence: CASSRGVSSYNSPLHF. The CDR3 bases are TGTGCCAGCTCCCGGGGGGTCAGCTCCTATAATTCACCCCTCCACTTT.

This clone has only a few counts. This sequence joins TRBV6-5 and TRBJ2-1; weak D call: TRBD2 (5 bases). This CDR3 is built from 14 residues. Germline CDR1 MNHEY, CDR2 SVGAGI. The V end lost 7 bases, the J end lost 8 bases, and 18 bases lay between the germline ends. CDR3 protein: CASKRISFVYEQFF. DNA of the CDR3: TGTGCCAGCAAGCGGATCAGCTTTGTGTATGAGCAGTTCTTC.

This clone occurred a few times. The chain carries TRBV18 and TRBJ1-1; 8 nucleotides agree with TRBD1. Germline V gives CDR1 KGHSH, CDR2 LQKENI. The CDR3 has 16 residues. V was pared by 6 bases and J by 3 bases, with 12 bases of the junction left unmatched. DNA for the CDR3: TGTGCCAGCTCCCAAGGACAGGGAAGGACCTACACTGAAGCTTTCTTT. Amino acids: CASSQGQGRTYTEAFF. The variable domain in full, with the rest retrieved from reference TRBV18 and TRBJ1-1, is NAGVMQNPRHLVRRRGQEARLRCSPMKGHSHVYWYRQLPEEGLKFMVYLQKENIIDESGMPKERFSAEFPKEGPSILRIQQVVRGDSAAYFCASSQGQGRTYTEAFFGQGTRLTVV.

The chain has TRBV6-6 and TRBJ1-1; a possible D gene is TRBD1 (6 bases). This CDR3 spans 15 amino acids. CDR1 and CDR2 (germline): MNHNY, SVGAGI (reference sequence). Trimming left V 0 bases short and J 1 base short, with 9 bases between. The CDR3 DNA is TGTGCCAGCAGTTACTCGAGGGGGGGGAACACTGAAGCTTTCTTT. Residues: CASSYSRGGNTEAFF.

The V and J genes are TRBV6-1 and TRBJ2-6; a weak D match, TRBD1 (6 bases). Trimming removed 10 bases from V and 0 bases from J, with 13 bases in between. The germline V gene has CDR1 MNHNS and CDR2 SASEGT. There are 15 residues in the CDR3. DNA for the CDR3: TGTGCCACCACAGGGACATCCTCTGGGGCCAACGTCCTGACTTTC. This translates into CATTGTSSGANVLTF.

This rearrangement joins TRBV6-5 to TRBJ1-2; no clear D gene. CDR3 length: 13 amino acids. Per the germline V gene, CDR1 is MNHEY and CDR2 is SVGAGI. Trimming stripped 2 bases from V and 4 bases from J, with 8 bases between. The CDR3 is CASSYEGSYGYTF. DNA for the CDR3: TGTGCCAGCAGTTACGAGGGCAGCTATGGCTACACCTTC.

The chain recombines TRBV6-6 with TRBJ2-1, with D possibly being TRBD1 (6 bases). Germline CDR1 MNHNY, CDR2 SVGAGI (reference sequence). The V gene lost 4 bases and the J gene lost 14 bases, with 12 bases spanning the gap. CDR3 size: 11 residues. In DNA form, the CDR3 reads TGTGCCAGCAGTTCCGGGACATCCAAGTTCTTC. Its protein is CASSSGTSKFF.

The chain couples TRBV5-6 to TRBJ1-1; D is possibly TRBD1 (5 bases). The CDR3 sequence is 14 residues long. V lost 0 bases to trimming and J lost 6 bases, with 12 bases between them. CDR1 and CDR2 (germline): SGHDT, YYEEEE. Here the CDR3 reads CASSLVTGTSEAFF. CDR3 sequence (DNA): TGTGCCAGCAGCTTGGTAACTGGGACTTCTGAAGCTTTCTTT.

This chain links TRBV6-1 with TRBJ1-1, with D unclear. Trimming removed 3 bases at V and 1 base at J, with 6 bases between. This CDR3 is built from 13 residues. The germline CDR1 and CDR2 sequences are MNHNS and SASEGT. CDR3 in amino acids: CASSERENTEAFF. The CDR3 DNA is TGTGCCAGCAGTGAGAGGGAGAACACTGAAGCTTTCTTT.

This clone was counted only a few times. The rearrangement links TRBV5-4 to TRBJ2-3; maybe TRBD1 (6 bases). The CDR3 contains 13 residues. V was clipped by 0 bases and J by 9 bases, with 11 bases between them. Germline V gives CDR1 SGHNT, CDR2 YYREEE (reference sequence). The CDR3: CASSLEGDDTQYF. The CDR3 coding sequence is TGTGCCAGCAGCTTGGAGGGGGATGACACGCAGTATTTT.

The J gene is TRBJ1-2, the V gene TRBV7-2; D possibly corresponds to TRBD1 (6 bases). Germline V CDR1 and CDR2: SGHTA, FQGNSA. This CDR3 is 14 amino acids long. V was pared by 2 bases and J by 7 bases, with 14 bases between. The CDR3 here is CASSLPQLQGGYTF. CDR3 DNA: TGTGCCAGCAGCTTACCTCAACTACAGGGTGGCTACACCTTC.